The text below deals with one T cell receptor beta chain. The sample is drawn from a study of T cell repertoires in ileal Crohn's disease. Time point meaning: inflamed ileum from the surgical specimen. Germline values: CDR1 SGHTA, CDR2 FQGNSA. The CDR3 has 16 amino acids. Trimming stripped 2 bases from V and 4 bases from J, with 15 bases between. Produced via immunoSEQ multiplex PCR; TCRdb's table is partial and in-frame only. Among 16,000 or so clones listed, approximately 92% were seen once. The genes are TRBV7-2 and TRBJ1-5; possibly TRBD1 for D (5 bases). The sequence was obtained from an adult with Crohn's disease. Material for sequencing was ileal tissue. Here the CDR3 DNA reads TGTGCCAGCAGCTTAATCGGGACCCAATTAAATCAGCCCCAGCATTTT. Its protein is CASSLIGTQLNQPQHF.